What follows is one T cell receptor (beta chain) and its context. Its antigen is unknown. TCRdb keeps only in-frame clones here, not all; method: immunoSEQ multiplex PCR. Among around 130,000 clones listed, around 91% were seen once. This record belongs to a study of T cell responses to AZD1222 COVID-19 vaccine. Study as a whole: Second-dose intervals of approximately 4 or approximately 12 weeks were pooled. General observations from the study: Donors skewed white British and female; clonal diversity was possibly underestimated. Researchers took repertoire samples only after the peak T cell response had come.

Germline CDR1 and CDR2: PRHDT and FYEKMQ (reference sequence). With 0 bases removed from V and 4 bases from J, the gap between germline ends came to 10 bases. CDR3 size: 15 residues. Material: peripheral blood, obtained on day 0 of AZD1222 vaccination. This receptor was identified in an adult in good health. This chain links TRBV13 with TRBJ2-1; tentatively, D is TRBD1 (5 bases). In DNA form, the CDR3 reads TGTGCCAGCAGCTTAGGACAGGCCCTTTACAATGAGCAGTTCTTC. This codes for CASSLGQALYNEQFF.